This T cell receptor (beta chain) was profiled in a study of response to subunit inactivated influenza vaccine. Study conclusions and caveats: Every seasonal influenza vaccination brings in few new T cells, the authors suggested.

TCRdb reprocessed the RT-PCR reads with MiXCR, giving one entry per CDR3 protein. This sample has more than 700,000 distinct CDR3 sequences, with 21% found just once. About this clonotype: What it binds is not known.

V lost 4 bases and J 7 bases, leaving 13 bases between the germline ends. Germline-derived CDR1 and CDR2 are KGHDR and SFDVKD. There are 14 residues in the CDR3. V is TRBV24-1 and J is TRBJ2-1; tentatively, D is TRBD2 (5 bases). The sequencing used PBMCs from blood, collected more than 4 days after vaccination. The sequence came from a man in his fifties or sixties who received an inactivated influenza vaccine. Here the CDR3 reads CATSDPGRGNEQFF. In nucleotides, the CDR3 is TGTGCCACCAGTGACCCCGGCCGAGGGAATGAGCAGTTCTTC.